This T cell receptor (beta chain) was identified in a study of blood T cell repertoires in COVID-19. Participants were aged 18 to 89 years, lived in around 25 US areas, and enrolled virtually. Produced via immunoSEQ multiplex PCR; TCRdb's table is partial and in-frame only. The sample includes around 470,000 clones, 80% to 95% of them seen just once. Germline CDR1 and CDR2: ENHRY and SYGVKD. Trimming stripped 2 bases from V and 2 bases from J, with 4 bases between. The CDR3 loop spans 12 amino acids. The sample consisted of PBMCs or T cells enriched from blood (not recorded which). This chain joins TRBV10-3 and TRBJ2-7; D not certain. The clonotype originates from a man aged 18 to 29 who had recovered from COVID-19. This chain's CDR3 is CAISEEAYEQYF. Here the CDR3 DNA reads TGTGCCATCAGTGAGGAGGCCTACGAGCAGTACTTC.